The 5 T cell receptor beta chains reported below all come from one sample, sequenced in a study of T cells after yellow fever vaccination (dated by TCRdb to between 2017 and 2020). Library generation was performed with 5' RACE. Sequencing was carried out with an Illumina NovaSeq 6000. Using fastp trimming at Q25 and MiXCR clonotype assembly, TCRdb reanalyzed the public sequencing data and kept in-frame beta chains. Entries that share a CDR3 protein sequence are merged under the most common genes and DNA. In all, the sample holds some 250,000 distinct CDR3 sequences, and more than 3.5% of those were seen once. The top ten hold under 20% of the sample. Sample treatment or condition, as interpreted from the label and publication: live attenuated yellow fever vaccine strain. Here the sequenced sample was PBMCs, taken 15 days after the yellow fever booster vaccination. Receptor source: a man in his late teens or twenties who received the YFV17D yellow fever vaccine.

This clonotype was detected many times. This rearrangement joins TRBV7-3 to TRBJ2-1; 8 nucleotides match TRBD2. CDR3 length: 14 residues. V trimming: 0 bases; J trimming: 8 bases; junction bases outside the gene matches: 3. The germline gives CDR1 SGHTA, CDR2 FQGTGA. CDR3 amino acids: CASSLTSGVHEQFF. In nucleotides, the CDR3 is TGTGCCAGCAGCTTAACTAGCGGGGTACATGAGCAGTTCTTC.

Ten or more counts support this clonotype. The chain recombines TRBV18 with TRBJ1-2, with TRBD1 identical over 8 bases. With V trimmed by 8 bases and J by 4 bases, 9 bases remained unmatched. The CDR3 runs 14 residues. Germline-derived CDR1 and CDR2 are KGHSH and LQKENI. CDR3 loop: CASRPGQATYGYTF. As DNA, the CDR3 is TGTGCCAGCCGGCCGGGACAGGCGACCTATGGCTACACCTTC.

This clonotype was detected ten times or more. The chain employs TRBV7-3 and TRBJ2-3, with 8 bases aligning to TRBD1. Per germline, CDR1 SGHTA and CDR2 FQGTGA. Germline trimming cut 4 bases from V and 1 base from J; bases unmatched to any gene: 4. The CDR3 has 15 residues. The chain's CDR3 is CASSSQGARTDTQYF. The DNA of the CDR3 is TGTGCCAGCAGCTCTCAGGGGGCTCGCACAGATACGCAGTATTTT.

The sample holds many counts of this clonotype. V is TRBV5-6 and J is TRBJ1-2; 10 bases map to TRBD1. Trimming took 2 bases from V and 4 from J; bases not matched to a gene: 8. CDR3 length equals 16 residues. CDR1 SGHDT and CDR2 YYEEEE come from the germline V gene. The CDR3 nucleotides are TGTGCCAGCAGCTTCTATGACAGGGGGCCGCGCTATGGCTACACCTTC. Translation: CASSFYDRGPRYGYTF. The variable domain in full, with the rest retrieved from reference TRBV5-6 and TRBJ1-2, is DAGVTQSPTHLIKTRGQQVTLRCSPKSGHDTVSWYQQALGQGPQFIFQYYEEEERQRGNFPDRFSGHQFPNYSSELNVNALLLGDSALYLCASSFYDRGPRYGYTFGSGTRLTVV.

This clonotype was detected ten times or more. The chain recombines TRBV6-6 with TRBJ2-7; 9 bases are shared with TRBD2. Germline values: CDR1 MNHNY, CDR2 SVGAGI (reference sequence). Losses at the gene ends were 5 bases for V and 0 bases for J; bases not matched to a gene: 8. The CDR3 consists of 16 residues. The CDR3 DNA reads as TGTGCCAGCAGTCTAGCCGGACTAGCGAGCTCCTACGAGCAGTACTTC. Protein product: CASSLAGLASSYEQYF.